The 12 T cell receptor beta chains below come from one sample, sequenced in a study of cytomegalovirus exposure and HLA in healthy donors. 60 Vbeta and 13 Jbeta primers were used in PCR. TCRdb's table, derived via immunoSEQ multiplex PCR, lists solely in-frame clones and lacks some. The sample includes fewer than 100,000 clones, about four fifths of them seen just once. What was sequenced was PBMCs. The receptors were sampled from a woman aged 40 to 50 in good health and CMV-seronegative.

This clone was picked up one time. The J gene is TRBJ1-3, the V gene TRBV29-1, with no clear D. This CDR3 has 13 amino acids. Per the germline V gene, CDR1 is SQVTM and CDR2 is ANQGSEA. V was cut by 5 bases and J by 2 bases, with 10 bases left in between. The CDR3 reads CSVLSQAGNTIYF. The CDR3 nucleotides read TGCAGCGTTCTCAGTCAGGCTGGAAACACCATATATTTT.

The chain employs TRBV19 and TRBJ2-1; D gene uncertain. V was trimmed by 1 base and J by 0 bases, leaving 7 bases between them. The CDR3 totals 15 residues. CDR1 LNHDA and CDR2 SQIVND come from the germline V gene (reference sequence). The CDR3: CASSIGLYSYNEQFF. The CDR3 DNA reads TGTGCCAGTAGTATAGGCCTCTACTCCTACAATGAGCAGTTCTTC.

This sequence joins TRBV30 and TRBJ1-1, with 8 bases matching TRBD1. Germline values: CDR1 GTSNPN, CDR2 SVGIG (reference sequence). The length of the CDR3 is 18 residues. V trimming: 0 bases; J trimming: 7 bases; junction bases outside the gene matches: 19. CDR3 loop: CAWSVQGGGRGRVGEAFF. CDR3 nucleotides: TGTGCCTGGAGTGTACAGGGAGGAGGCAGGGGGCGCGTAGGTGAAGCTTTCTTT.

In its sample, this clone was seen a few times. The chain joins TRBV27 to TRBJ1-1, with 9 nucleotides matching TRBD1. Germline V gene sequence: CDR1 MNHEY, CDR2 SMNVEV (reference sequence). J gave up 4 bases and V 5 bases, and 2 bases lay outside the gene matches. The CDR3 sequence is 13 residues long. The CDR3 loop reads CASSRTGATEAFF. The CDR3 nucleotides are TGTGCCAGCAGTAGGACAGGGGCCACTGAAGCTTTCTTT.

The V gene is TRBV7-3, the J gene TRBJ2-1; TRBD1 aligns across 9 bases. Germline V gene sequence: CDR1 SGHTA, CDR2 FQGTGA. V dropped 5 bases and J dropped 4; count of bases not matched to a gene: 6. This CDR3 is 15 amino acids long. CDR3 region: CASSNRGTGYNEQFF. CDR3 nucleotide sequence: TGTGCCAGCAGCAACAGGGGGACAGGGTACAATGAGCAGTTCTTC. The variable domain in full, completed from reference TRBV7-3 and TRBJ2-1, reads GAGVSQTPSNKVTEKGKYVELRCDPISGHTALYWYRQSLGQGPEFLIYFQGTGAADDSGLPNDRFFAVRPEGSVSTLKIQRTERGDSAVYLCASSNRGTGYNEQFFGPGTRLTVL.

The chain employs TRBV18 and TRBJ2-2, with 9 bases that match TRBD1. This CDR3 spans 14 amino acids. Unmatched junction bases numbered 5, after V lost 6 bases and J lost 6 bases. Looked up from germline, CDR1 is KGHSH and CDR2 is LQKENI. CDR3 sequence (DNA): TGTGCCAGCTCGCGGGACAGGGTACCCGGGGAGCTGTTTTTT. Protein sequence: CASSRDRVPGELFF. The whole variable domain, filled in from reference TRBV18 and TRBJ2-2, reads NAGVMQNPRHLVRRRGQEARLRCSPMKGHSHVYWYRQLPEEGLKFMVYLQKENIIDESGMPKERFSAEFPKEGPSILRIQQVVRGDSAAYFCASSRDRVPGELFFGEGSRLTVL.

The chain is built from TRBV4-3 and TRBJ2-7; D is perhaps TRBD2 (5 bases). The germline gives CDR1 LGHNA, CDR2 YSLEER. V was clipped by 1 base and J by 0 bases, with 10 bases between them. CDR3 length equals 15 residues. Here the CDR3 reads CASSQGSGYSYEQYF. CDR3 bases: TGCGCCAGCAGCCAAGGTTCGGGATACTCCTACGAGCAGTACTTC.

This clone was seen just once. This sequence joins TRBV9 and TRBJ1-5; a possible D gene is TRBD1 (5 bases). Trimming pared 0 bases from V and 0 bases from J, leaving 7 bases between. Germline-derived CDR1 and CDR2 are SGDLS and YYNGEE. The CDR3 has 15 residues. In DNA, the CDR3 is TGTGCCAGCAGCGTAGAAGGGGATAGCAATCAGCCCCAGCATTTT. Translating gives CASSVEGDSNQPQHF.

The J gene is TRBJ2-2, the V gene TRBV7-6, with 12 bases that match TRBD2. V shed 1 base, J shed 6 bases, and the junction held 3 bases outside the gene matches. Looked up from germline, CDR1 is SGHVS and CDR2 is FNYEAQ. This CDR3 comprises 16 residues. CDR3 protein: CASSLGTSGDSGELFF. The CDR3, as DNA: TGTGCCAGCAGCTTAGGGACTAGCGGGGATTCCGGGGAGCTGTTTTTT. Drawing the rest from reference TRBV7-6 and TRBJ2-2, the complete variable domain is GAGVSQSPRYKVTKRGQDVALRCDPISGHVSLYWYRQALGQGPEFLTYFNYEAQQDKSGLPNDRFSAERPEGSISTLTIQRTEQRDSAMYRCASSLGTSGDSGELFFGEGSRLTVL.

The chain recombines TRBV5-6 with TRBJ2-7; a possible D gene is TRBD2 (6 bases). Germline CDR1 reads SGHDT; CDR2 reads YYEEEE. Trimming stripped 3 bases from V and 4 bases from J, with 14 bases between. The CDR3 contains 14 residues. The CDR3 bases are TGTGCCAGCAGCTCCCCCCAGGGACTTTACGAGCAGTACTTC. Its protein is CASSSPQGLYEQYF.

V usage is TRBV5-4 and J usage is TRBJ2-2; 9 positions match TRBD1. Trimming cost V 4 bases and J 4 bases; bases outside gene matches: 8. CDR1 and CDR2 from the germline V gene are SGHNT and YYREEE (reference sequence). CDR3 length: 16 amino acids. The CDR3 loop reads CASSQGGTGFTGELFF. CDR3 nucleotides: TGTGCCAGCAGCCAGGGAGGGACAGGGTTCACCGGGGAGCTGTTTTTT.

CDR3 coding DNA: TGTGCCAGCAGCGTCGGGACTCGGGACACTGAAGCTTTCTTT. The encoded protein is CASSVGTRDTEAFF. J is TRBJ1-1 and V is TRBV9; the D gene is possibly TRBD1 (5 bases). CDR1 and CDR2 (germline): SGDLS, YYNGEE. The CDR3 consists of 14 residues. Trimming took off 2 bases at V and 3 bases at J, with 11 bases between the two ends. The full variable domain, its missing parts supplied by reference TRBV9 and TRBJ1-1, is DSGVTQTPKHLITATGQRVTLRCSPRSGDLSVYWYQQSLDQGLQFLIQYYNGEERAKGNILERFSAQQFPDLHSELNLSSLELGDSALYFCASSVGTRDTEAFFGQGTRLTVV.